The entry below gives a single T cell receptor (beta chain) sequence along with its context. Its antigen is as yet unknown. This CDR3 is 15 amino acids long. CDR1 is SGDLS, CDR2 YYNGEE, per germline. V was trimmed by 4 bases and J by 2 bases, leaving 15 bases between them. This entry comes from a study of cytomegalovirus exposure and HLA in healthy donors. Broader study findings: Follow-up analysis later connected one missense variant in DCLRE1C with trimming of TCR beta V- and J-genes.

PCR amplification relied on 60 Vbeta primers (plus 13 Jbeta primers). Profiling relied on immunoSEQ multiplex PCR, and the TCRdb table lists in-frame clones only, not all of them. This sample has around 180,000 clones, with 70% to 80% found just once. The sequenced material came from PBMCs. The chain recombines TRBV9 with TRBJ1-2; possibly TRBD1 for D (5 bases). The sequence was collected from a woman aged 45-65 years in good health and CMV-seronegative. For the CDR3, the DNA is TGTGCCAGCAGCCTCGACAGTGGACCAAACTATGGCTACACCTTC. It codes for CASSLDSGPNYGYTF.